The 4 T cell receptor beta chains listed next were all sequenced from one sample in a study of T cell responses to AZD1222 COVID-19 vaccine. Assay used: immunoSEQ multiplex PCR; TCRdb lists only in-frame clones, some missing. The sample has around 130,000 clones, over 90% seen once. This sample comprised peripheral blood, obtained on day 0 of AZD1222 vaccination. These receptors came from an adult in good health.

This clone was seen a single time. V is TRBV2 and J is TRBJ1-1, with 7 bases that match TRBD1. J gave up 1 base and V 7 bases, and 3 bases lay outside the gene matches. This CDR3 has 13 residues. In germline, CDR1 is SNHLY, CDR2 FYNNEI. The chain's CDR3 is CASTGTANTEAFF. In nucleotides, the CDR3 is TGTGCCAGCACCGGGACAGCGAACACTGAAGCTTTCTTT. Together with reference TRBV2 and TRBJ1-1, the CDR3 gives the full variable domain: EPEVTQTPSHQVTQMGQEVILRCVPISNHLYFYWYRQILGQKVEFLVSFYNNEISEKSEIFDDQFSVERPDGSNFTLKIRSTKLEDSAMYFCASTGTANTEAFFGQGTRLTVV.

The rearrangement links TRBV12-5 to TRBJ2-7; 8 bases match TRBD1. Germline CDR1 and CDR2: LGHNT and FRNRAP. J was trimmed by 6 bases and V by 5 bases; bases with no gene match: 9. The CDR3 contains 14 residues. CDR3 DNA sequence: TGTGCTAGTGGTCCCGGACAGGGAGGAAGCGAGCAGTACTTC. Protein sequence: CASGPGQGGSEQYF. The whole variable domain, remainder taken from reference TRBV12-5 and TRBJ2-7, is DARVTQTPRHKVTEMGQEVTMRCQPILGHNTVFWYRQTMMQGLELLAYFRNRAPLDDSGMPKDRFSAEMPDATLATLKIQPSEPRDSAVYFCASGPGQGGSEQYFGPGTRLTVT.

The rearrangement links TRBV3-1 (or the pseudogene TRBV3-2) to TRBJ1-3, with D possibly TRBD1 on 6 matching bases. The CDR3 covers 14 residues. Per the germline V gene, CDR1 is LGHDT and CDR2 is YNNKEL (reference sequence). The V and J ends lost 4 bases and 4 bases respectively, with 11 bases between them. CDR3 region: CASSPSDRGNTIYF. The CDR3 nucleotides are TGTGCCAGCAGCCCCTCAGACAGGGGAAACACCATATATTTT.

This clone has more than one count but fewer than ten. The chain has TRBV29-1 and TRBJ1-2; TRBD1 is a possible D gene (6 bases). The CDR3 extends over 13 amino acids. Trimming took off 1 base at V and 10 bases at J, with 16 bases between the two ends. Germline loops: CDR1 SQVTM, CDR2 ANQGSEA. Written as DNA, the CDR3 is TGCAGCGTTGAAGCGGACAGCGGAAGAGTCTACACCTTC. Protein product: CSVEADSGRVYTF. The full variable domain, completed using reference TRBV29-1 and TRBJ1-2, is SAVISQKPSRDICQRGTSLTIQCQVDSQVTMMFWYRQQPGQSLTLIATANQGSEATYESGFVIDKFPISRPNLTFSTLTVSNMSPEDSSIYLCSVEADSGRVYTFGSGTRLTVV.